The 8 T cell receptor beta chains below were found in one sample sequenced in a study of T cell responses to AZD1222 COVID-19 vaccine. Repertoires were generated with immunoSEQ multiplex PCR, while TCRdb's copy carries only in-frame clones and drops some. This repertoire shows about 150,000 clones, around nine tenths found once; its top ten account for more than 1.4%. Material: peripheral blood, obtained on day 0 of AZD1222 vaccination. All receptors come from an adult in good health.

CDR3 loop: CASSREGPEAFF. In DNA, the CDR3 is TGTGCCAGCAGTCGGGAAGGGCCTGAAGCTTTCTTT. The chain combines TRBV2 with TRBJ1-1; no definite D call. Germline lookup yields CDR1 SNHLY and CDR2 FYNNEI. V lost 5 bases, J lost 6 bases, and 10 bases lay in between. The CDR3 is 12 residues long.

This chain joins TRBV9 and TRBJ2-3; 7 nucleotides line up with TRBD2. CDR3 length: 17 amino acids. V shed 4 bases, J shed 3 bases, and the junction held 14 bases outside the gene matches. Germline CDR1 SGDLS, CDR2 YYNGEE. CDR3 residues: CASSPRRGGTGTDTQYF. The CDR3 DNA reads as TGTGCCAGCAGCCCTAGGCGCGGGGGAACGGGAACAGATACGCAGTATTTT.

V and J are TRBV4-3 and TRBJ1-1; D is uncertain. Deletions cut 3 bases from V and 5 bases from J, with 13 bases between. Germline lookup yields CDR1 LGHNA and CDR2 YSLEER. The CDR3 length is 14 residues. The CDR3 here is CASSQWKGGTEAFF. In nucleotides, the CDR3 is TGCGCCAGCAGCCAGTGGAAGGGCGGGACTGAAGCTTTCTTT.

The chain is built from TRBV5-1 and TRBJ2-1; possible D gene TRBD2, 7 bases. Germline V gives CDR1 SGHRS, CDR2 YFSETQ. The CDR3 runs to 15 residues. V was pared by 4 bases and J by 5 bases, with 16 bases between. CDR3 DNA: TGCGCCAGCAGCCCTGGGGGCGGGGGTAACAATGAGCAGTTCTTC. It specifies CASSPGGGGNNEQFF.

This clone is a singleton in its sample. The V gene is TRBV7-2, the J gene TRBJ1-1; D is unresolved. Germline values: CDR1 SGHTA, CDR2 FQGNSA. With 1 base removed from V and 0 bases from J, the gap between germline ends came to 9 bases. The CDR3 has 15 amino acids. The CDR3 nucleotides are TGTGCCAGCAGCTTAGACGCGGGGTTGAACACTGAAGCTTTCTTT. This sequence encodes CASSLDAGLNTEAFF.

J is TRBJ2-7 and V is TRBV4-3; TRBD1 is a possible D gene (5 bases). The CDR3 contains 14 residues. Between the trimmed V and J ends, which lost 1 base and 5 bases, there was a span of 12 bases. CDR1 is LGHNA, CDR2 YSLEER, per germline. The DNA for the CDR3 is TGCGCCAGCAGCCAAGTGTCAGGGAACAACGAGCAGTACTTC. Protein: CASSQVSGNNEQYF.

This sequence joins TRBV29-1 and TRBJ2-2; either TRBD1 or TRBD2 may fit D (5 bases each). The CDR3 loop spans 13 amino acids. The V and J ends lost 7 bases and 1 base respectively, with 10 bases between them. Germline CDR1 reads SQVTM; CDR2 reads ANQGSEA. The CDR3 DNA reads as TGCAGCGCCGGGACCAGGAACACCGGGGAGCTGTTTTTT. Amino acids: CSAGTRNTGELFF.

J is TRBJ1-2 and V is TRBV6-2 or TRBV6-3, with a weak D call TRBD1 (5 bases). This CDR3 region has 14 residues. Germline V gives CDR1 MNHEY, CDR2 SVGEGT. V gave up 5 bases and J gave up 7 bases, with 17 bases separating them. The CDR3: CASSARGRPFGYTF. Written as DNA, the CDR3 is TGTGCCAGCAGTGCAAGGGGACGACCCTTTGGCTACACCTTC.